Each of the 28 T cell receptor beta chains below was sequenced from the same sample in a study of cytomegalovirus exposure and HLA in healthy donors. Clones were sequenced by immunoSEQ multiplex PCR, and TCRdb holds only the in-frame ones, with some missing. The sample lists about 330,000 clones, about nine tenths seen once, with roughly 0.8% in the top ten. Material: PBMCs. Source of these receptors: a woman younger than 30 in good health and CMV-seronegative.

In this sample, this clone turned up once. The J gene is TRBJ1-2, the V gene TRBV4-1, with a tentative D call TRBD1 (6 bases). V was pared by 3 bases and J by 3 bases, with 23 bases between. Germline CDR1 MGHRA, CDR2 YSYEKL. The CDR3 has 18 amino acids. CDR3 protein: CASSQGSSQGTVDYGYTF. CDR3 nucleotide sequence: TGCGCCAGCAGCCAGGGTTCGAGCCAGGGGACGGTTGACTATGGCTACACCTTC.

The chain joins TRBV11-2 to TRBJ2-5; D remains unclear. Germline V gives CDR1 SGHAT, CDR2 FQNNGV. The V and J ends lost 4 bases and 2 bases respectively, with 14 bases between them. The CDR3 covers 15 residues. This CDR3 is CASSSWANNQETQYF. The CDR3 DNA is TGTGCCAGCAGCTCTTGGGCTAACAATCAAGAGACCCAGTACTTC.

A word on this clone: This may arise from a read error, as a much more abundant clone is one base away. The chain is built from TRBV9 and TRBJ2-1; maybe TRBD2 (6 bases). Germline CDR1 reads SGDLS; CDR2 reads YYNGEE. The V end lost 0 bases, the J end lost 0 bases, and 7 bases lay between the germline ends. The CDR3 runs to 15 residues. The CDR3 bases are TGTGCCAGCAGCGTAGTCGGGAGCTCCTACAATGAGCAGTTCTTC. This translates into CASSVVGSSYNEQFF.

The chain recombines TRBV28 with TRBJ1-1; 7 bases match TRBD1. Trimming removed 4 bases from V and 3 bases from J; junction bases left unmatched: 20. The germline V gene has CDR1 MDHEN and CDR2 SYDVKM. CDR3 length equals 19 residues. In nucleotides, the CDR3 is TGTGCCAGCAGTTCCGCCAGGACCGGGACAGCGGCATACGACACTGAAGCTTTCTTT. Residues: CASSSARTGTAAYDTEAFF.

This clone appeared a few times. This chain joins TRBV28 and TRBJ1-4; D ambiguous. Germline V gene data show CDR1 as MDHEN and CDR2 as SYDVKM. The length of the CDR3 is 14 residues. The V end was cut by 2 bases, the J end by 4 bases, with 8 bases between. The CDR3 region has the DNA TGTGCCAGCAGTTTAGAGAGGTTTAATGAAAAACTGTTTTTT. Translating it yields CASSLERFNEKLFF.

V usage is TRBV9 and J usage is TRBJ2-7; tentative D call: TRBD1 (6 bases). From germline, CDR1 is SGDLS and CDR2 YYNGEE. The CDR3 has 15 residues. Trimming took off 0 bases at V and 5 bases at J, with 15 bases between the two ends. The CDR3 loop reads CASSVVGGSRDEQYF. CDR3 in DNA: TGTGCCAGCAGCGTAGTAGGGGGAAGTCGGGACGAGCAGTACTTC.

This chain uses TRBV10-3 with TRBJ2-3; D is possibly TRBD2 (6 bases). CDR1 is ENHRY and CDR2 is SYGVKD in the germline V gene. CDR3 length: 15 residues. The germline V and J ends were trimmed by 10 bases and 0 bases, with 17 bases remaining between them. The chain's CDR3 is CATTRGGESTDTQYF. The CDR3 bases are TGTGCCACGACGAGGGGCGGGGAGAGCACAGATACGCAGTATTTT.

This clone has a single count. The J gene is TRBJ1-4, the V gene TRBV4-3; D gene ambiguous. The germline V and J ends were trimmed by 5 bases and 5 bases, with 12 bases remaining between them. The germline gives CDR1 LGHNA, CDR2 YSLEER. This CDR3 region has 14 residues. CDR3 bases: TGCGCCAGCAGCTATGAGTCAGCGAATGAAAAACTGTTTTTT. This codes for CASSYESANEKLFF.

This sequence joins TRBV7-3 and TRBJ2-5; D gene ambiguous. This CDR3 is 14 amino acids long. In germline, CDR1 is SGHTA, CDR2 FQGTGA. Trimming cost V 1 base and J 5 bases, with 11 bases left between them. CDR3 protein: CASSLRANWETQYF. The CDR3 nucleotides read TGTGCCAGCAGCTTAAGGGCTAATTGGGAGACCCAGTACTTC.

This clone appeared once. The chain is built from TRBV5-1 and TRBJ2-7, with 8 bases matching TRBD2. V was pared by 7 bases and J by 6 bases, with 12 bases of the junction left unmatched. CDR1 SGHRS and CDR2 YFSETQ come from the germline V gene. The CDR3 spans 14 residues. Here the CDR3 reads CASRKDGGAAEQYF. The CDR3 bases are TGCGCCAGCCGGAAGGACGGGGGGGCGGCCGAGCAGTACTTC.

This sequence joins TRBV9 and TRBJ1-2; 9 positions match TRBD1. V dropped 4 bases and J dropped 5; count of bases not matched to a gene: 21. Germline values: CDR1 SGDLS, CDR2 YYNGEE. The CDR3 spans 19 residues. In nucleotides, the CDR3 is TGTGCCAGCAGCATCGCTCGGGACAGGGAAACCTCGACCAAATATGGCTACACCTTC. As protein: CASSIARDRETSTKYGYTF.

A few counts support this clone. This chain links TRBV2 with TRBJ1-1; D is perhaps TRBD1 (5 bases). Per germline, CDR1 SNHLY and CDR2 FYNNEI. The CDR3 has 13 residues. The ends were cut back, 3 bases at V and 5 bases at J, with 10 bases in the middle. In DNA form, the CDR3 reads TGTGCCAGCAGTGATAGGGAGGGGACTGAAGCTTTCTTT. This translates into CASSDREGTEAFF.

This chain links TRBV11-2 with TRBJ2-7; maybe TRBD2 (6 bases). The CDR3 length is 15 residues. In germline, CDR1 is SGHAT, CDR2 FQNNGV. V lost 1 base, J lost 6 bases, and 16 bases lay in between. The CDR3 DNA follows: TGTGCCAGCAGCTTAGGGTCGGGAGTTCGGGTCGAGCAGTACTTC. This codes for CASSLGSGVRVEQYF.

The chain uses TRBV11-2 and TRBJ1-2; D is unclear. The CDR3 has 12 residues. V gave up 5 bases and J gave up 3 bases, with 7 bases separating them. Germline CDR1 is SGHAT and CDR2 is FQNNGV. The CDR3 region is CASSPRDYGYTF. The CDR3 coding sequence is TGTGCCAGCAGCCCCCGCGACTATGGCTACACCTTC.

In this sample, this clone turned up a few times. One end of the junction varies from germline; a read error may be responsible. V gene TRBV4-1 combines with J gene TRBJ2-2, with D perhaps matching TRBD2 (5 bases). Germline V gene sequence: CDR1 MGHRA, CDR2 YSYEKL. This CDR3 comprises 15 residues. As DNA, the CDR3 is TGCGCCAGCACCCAAACCGGGGTCAACACCGGGGAGCTGTTTTTT. Amino acids: CASTQTGVNTGELFF.

CDR3 sequence (DNA): TGTGCCAGCAGCTCCGCGGACAGGGTCTACGAGCAGTACTTC. Amino acid sequence: CASSSADRVYEQYF. The chain joins TRBV9 to TRBJ2-7, with 8 nucleotides matching TRBD1. After removal of 4 bases from V and 3 bases from J, the junction contained 6 bases not matched to a gene. The CDR3 runs 14 residues. Germline lookup yields CDR1 SGDLS and CDR2 YYNGEE.

V usage is TRBV5-1 and J usage is TRBJ2-2, with D uncertain. Germline V gives CDR1 SGHRS, CDR2 YFSETQ. The CDR3 contains 17 residues. Trimming shortened V by 4 bases and J by 2 bases, and 18 bases separated the two germline ends. The CDR3 DNA is TGCGCCAGCAGCCCCCGTATTAGTACTGATAACACCGGGGAGCTGTTTTTT. Its translation: CASSPRISTDNTGELFF.

The chain uses TRBV6-1 and TRBJ2-1; no definite D call. V dropped 8 bases and J dropped 3 bases, with 11 bases sitting between them. This CDR3 has 13 amino acids. Germline V gene lookup returns CDR1 MNHNS and CDR2 SASEGT. The CDR3 sequence is CASVRQDYNEQFF. The DNA of the CDR3 is TGTGCCAGCGTTCGGCAGGACTACAATGAGCAGTTCTTC.

The chain combines TRBV9 with TRBJ1-5; possibly TRBD1 for D (5 bases). CDR1 is SGDLS, CDR2 YYNGEE, per germline. This CDR3 has 14 residues. Between the trimmed V and J ends, which lost 0 bases and 5 bases, there was a span of 9 bases. The CDR3 DNA is TGTGCCAGCAGCGTAGCAGGGATCGATCAGCCCCAGCATTTT. It yields the protein CASSVAGIDQPQHF.

The rearrangement uses TRBV7-2 and TRBJ1-5, with a weak D call TRBD1 (5 bases). Trimming removed 0 bases at V and 2 bases at J, with 5 bases between. Germline V CDR1 and CDR2: SGHTA, FQGNSA. The CDR3 length is 14 residues. CDR3 in amino acids: CASSLATGNQPQHF. The CDR3 bases are TGTGCCAGCAGCTTAGCGACAGGCAATCAGCCCCAGCATTTT.

The V and J genes are TRBV29-1 and TRBJ2-1; the D is unclear. The CDR3 loop spans 11 amino acids. V gave up 3 bases and J gave up 7 bases, with 7 bases separating them. Germline lookup yields CDR1 SQVTM and CDR2 ANQGSEA. The CDR3 DNA reads TGCAGCGTTGACGTCCTGAATGAGCAGTTCTTC. This sequence encodes CSVDVLNEQFF.

The gene calls are TRBV4-1 and TRBJ1-5; maybe TRBD1 (5 bases). Looked up from germline, CDR1 is MGHRA and CDR2 is YSYEKL. The CDR3 is 17 residues long. Trimming shortened V by 0 bases and J by 2 bases, and 14 bases separated the two germline ends. This chain's CDR3 is CASSQDQAGGGNQPQHF. The CDR3 bases are TGCGCCAGCAGCCAAGATCAGGCGGGGGGTGGCAATCAGCCCCAGCATTTT.

The chain joins TRBV27 to TRBJ2-7, with 12 bases lining up with TRBD2. Trimming took 6 bases from V and 2 from J; bases not matched to a gene: 5. Germline V gene sequence: CDR1 MNHEY, CDR2 SMNVEV (reference sequence). The CDR3 has 15 amino acids. In DNA form, the CDR3 reads TGTGCCAGCAGCCATAGGACTAGCGGGGCCTACGAGCAGTACTTC. Protein product: CASSHRTSGAYEQYF.

This chain connects TRBV9 to TRBJ2-5, with 12 positions matching TRBD2. The CDR3 consists of 15 residues. The ends lost 6 bases at V and 5 bases at J; junction bases unmatched: 8. Germline-derived CDR1 and CDR2 are SGDLS and YYNGEE. The CDR3 protein is CASKRTSGMGETQYF. For the CDR3, the DNA is TGTGCCAGCAAACGGACTAGCGGGATGGGGGAGACCCAGTACTTC.

This chain uses TRBV9 with TRBJ1-2, with D perhaps TRBD1 (6 bases). The V gene's germline CDR1 is SGDLS and CDR2 YYNGEE. Trimming took 3 bases from V and 8 from J, leaving 17 bases between them. The CDR3 is 14 residues long. CDR3 protein: CASSGFSGVLGYTF. In nucleotides, the CDR3 is TGTGCCAGCAGCGGATTCTCAGGGGTTTTAGGCTACACCTTC.

The chain combines TRBV4-1 with TRBJ1-5; no clear D gene. Trimming stripped 0 bases from V and 8 bases from J, with 14 bases between. The CDR3 runs to 15 residues. Looked up from germline, CDR1 is MGHRA and CDR2 is YSYEKL. DNA of the CDR3: TGCGCCAGCAGCCAAGATGCTGCGTTTTCGGAGCCCCAGCATTTT. Amino acid sequence: CASSQDAAFSEPQHF.

This chain joins TRBV4-2 and TRBJ1-5, with a tentative D call TRBD1 (5 bases). The CDR3 length is 16 residues. CDR1 is LGHNA and CDR2 is YNFKEQ in the germline V gene. Trimming cost V 2 bases and J 3 bases, with 14 bases left between them. The CDR3 spells CASSQSGRGINQPQHF. CDR3 bases: TGTGCCAGCAGCCAAAGTGGGAGGGGCATCAATCAGCCCCAGCATTTT.

This clone was recorded a few times. CDR3 amino acids: CASSSGQGATGELFF. The CDR3 DNA sequence: TGCGCCAGCAGCTCCGGACAGGGGGCGACCGGGGAGCTGTTTTTT. The V gene is TRBV5-1, the J gene TRBJ2-2, with 11 positions matching TRBD1. Germline CDR1 and CDR2: SGHRS and YFSETQ. This CDR3 comprises 15 residues. The trim removed 3 bases at V and 5 bases at J, leaving 3 bases unmatched.